This T cell receptor (beta chain) was captured in a study of OX40 agonist ivuxolimab in advanced cancers. About the investigation overall: Ivuxolimab, which targeted the costimulatory receptor OX40 (CD134), was an agonistic, fully human IgG2 monoclonal antibody. Prior anti-PD-1, anti-PD-L1 or anti-CTLA-4 therapy was permitted, and 30% to 45% of dose-escalation patients had received checkpoint inhibitors. The purpose of peripheral TCRbeta sequencing was to test whether ivuxolimab changed TCR sequence diversity and led to clonal T-cell expansion. Intravenous ivuxolimab was administered to patients every 2 weeks at six dose levels: 0.01, 0.1, 0.3, 1.5, 3 and 10 mg/kg. Three dose-escalation patients achieved partial responses, one with hepatocellular carcinoma and two with cutaneous melanoma. The dose-escalation cohort was over 70% male with a mean age of approximately 60 years, ranging from roughly 23 to 80. The paper describes the monotherapy dose-escalation part (N ≈ 49 patients) of the phase I trial of ivuxolimab. Among the approximately 54 dose-escalation patients, roughly 20 had hepatocellular carcinoma, 15 or so melanoma, 9 renal cell carcinoma and 9 head and neck cancer. What the study reported, not specific to this receptor: Low levels of normalized T-cell clonal expansion were also seen in some nonresponding patients. At doses of 0.1 to 3.0 mg/kg, clonal expansion of both CD4+ and CD8+ T cells in blood was seen between baseline and week 6. After ivuxolimab, expanded clones were on average more numerous among CD8+ T cells than among CD4+ T cells. In the 0.1-3.0 mg/kg groups, partial responders were among the patients with the lowest normalized peripheral clonal expansion, particularly in CD8+ T cells. Antigen specificity was not determined for the clonally expanded peripheral T cells.

The trial excluded patients who had a history of autoimmune disease or who were on systemic immunosuppression. Peripheral blood for TCR sequencing was collected from all dose cohorts at baseline, on cycle 4 day 1, and on cycle 7 day 1. Samples were obtained from an open-label, multicenter, first-in-human phase I dose-escalation trial of ivuxolimab. Adults with locally advanced or metastatic melanoma, renal cell carcinoma, hepatocellular carcinoma or head and neck squamous cell carcinoma were enrolled in the trial. CD4+ and CD8+ T cells were sorted separately from peripheral blood before TCR sequencing. For sequencing of the TCRbeta CDR3 region, genomic DNA was extracted from the sorted cells. The immunoSEQ Assay was used to sequence the TCRbeta CDR3 regions. As stored in TCRdb, this immuneACCESS dataset retains in-frame rearrangements with V and J assigned. A fraction of the clones does not appear; measured against another copy, unresolved V genes explain less than half of the discrepancy, and the remainder lacks a known reason. A total of about 69,000 clones appear in this sample, about 84% of them only once. The leading ten clones occupy 6.1% of the sample.

As to this clone: No antigen is known for it. The record has no base qualities; no much larger clone is one base away.

The CDR3, cysteine through phenylalanine, is 14 amino acids long. Only the CDR3 region is kept as DNA, spanning 42 bases read in frame from base 1. The germline V gene (reference sequence) gives CDR1 as GTSNPN and CDR2 as SVGIG. The junction carries 9 bases between V and J, which are trimmed by 0 bases and 0 bases respectively. This material consisted of CD4+ or CD8+ T cells sorted from blood, taken in a trial of the OX40 agonist ivuxolimab. The source of this sequence is an adult with an advanced solid tumor such as melanoma, head and neck, liver or kidney cancer. This receptor chain uses TRBV30 and TRBJ2-7; no D gene is confidently identified. The DNA sequence is as follows: TGTGCCTGGAGTGTATGGGCGGCCTCCTACGAGCAGTACTTC. Translated, it reads CAWSVWAASYEQYF.